This TCR beta chain was retrieved from a study of CD8 T cells in ankylosing spondylitis. Notes on the study in general: Reportedly, matched ankylosing spondylitis synovial fluid was significantly enriched for disease-linked clones. Eight highly homologous variants formed a TCR beta motif that appeared characteristic of ankylosing spondylitis blood.

The CDR3 consists of 15 residues. Between the trimmed V and J ends, which lost 2 bases and 0 bases, there was a span of 5 bases. The germline V gene has CDR1 MNHEY and CDR2 SMNVEV (reference sequence). TCRdb ran MiXCR on the 5' RACE reads and lists one entry per CDR3 protein. The repertoire has roughly 670,000 distinct CDR3 sequences, 15% to 20% of them found once; the top ten carry about 20%. This clonotype was seen only a few times. The antigen remains undetermined. The sample taken for sequencing was blood, either unsorted or a sorted T cell fraction (not recorded which). The rearrangement links TRBV27 to TRBJ2-6; D is ambiguous. The clonotype comes from a male donor with ankylosing spondylitis. The CDR3 protein is CASSLDFSGANVLTF. The CDR3 DNA follows: TGTGCCAGCAGTTTAGACTTCTCTGGGGCCAACGTCCTGACTTTC.